Listed here are 16 T cell receptor beta chains from one sample, sequenced in a study of CD8+CD57+ T cells in acquired aplastic anemia. Genomic DNA, serving as template, underwent TCR beta VDJ and CDR3 profiling. TCRdb passed the reads through MiXCR, listing each CDR3 protein once. The repertoire consists of around 200,000 distinct CDR3 sequences, with about 62% occurring once and the leading ten covering roughly 61%. Patients sequenced had flow cytometry evidence of CD8+CD57+ cell expansion. Material: sorted CD4+, CD8+, or CD8+CD57+ T cells (not recorded which) from PBMCs. All receptors come from a human donor with aplastic anemia.

Ten or more counts support this clonotype. The genes are TRBV5-1 and TRBJ2-7; D might be TRBD1 (6 bases). The germline V gene encodes CDR1 SGHRS and CDR2 YFSETQ. Trimming took off 1 base at V and 5 bases at J, with 10 bases between the two ends. This CDR3 comprises 13 residues. The CDR3 bases are TGCGCCAGCAGCTTGACAGGGTCCCACGAGCAGTACTTC. This sequence encodes CASSLTGSHEQYF. Using reference TRBV5-1 and TRBJ2-7 for the parts outside the CDR3, the full variable domain is KAGVTQTPRYLIKTRGQQVTLSCSPISGHRSVSWYQQTPGQGLQFLFEYFSETQRNKGNFPGRFSGRQFSNSRSEMNVSTLELGDSALYLCASSLTGSHEQYFGPGTRLTVT.

The rearrangement links TRBV19 to TRBJ1-2; D is uncertain. Looked up from germline, CDR1 is LNHDA and CDR2 is SQIVND (reference sequence). Trimming took off 8 bases at V and 7 bases at J, with 8 bases between the two ends. The CDR3 extends over 10 amino acids. The CDR3 here is CASSSGGYTF. The CDR3 DNA sequence: TGTGCCAGTTCCTCCGGTGGCTACACCTTC. Full variable domain (missing parts from reference TRBV19 and TRBJ1-2): DGGITQSPKYLFRKEGQNVTLSCEQNLNHDAMYWYRQDPGQGLRLIYYSQIVNDFQKGDIAEGYSVSREKKESFPLTVTSAQKNPTAFYLCASSSGGYTFGSGTRLTVV.

This chain connects TRBV29-1 to TRBJ2-7; no firm D call. Trimming stripped 0 bases from V and 9 bases from J, with 15 bases between. There are 13 residues in the CDR3. In germline, CDR1 is SQVTM, CDR2 ANQGSEA. CDR3 amino acids: CSVEDSPDPAQYF. Here the CDR3 DNA reads TGCAGCGTTGAAGATAGTCCAGACCCTGCGCAGTACTTC.

The rearrangement links TRBV19 to TRBJ1-5; a weak D match, TRBD1 (6 bases). This CDR3 is built from 15 residues. Germline CDR1 LNHDA, CDR2 SQIVND (reference sequence). Trimming shortened V by 6 bases and J by 2 bases, and 14 bases separated the two germline ends. In DNA form, the CDR3 reads TGTGCCAGTAGGCAACAGGGCGGGGGCAATCAGCCCCAGCATTTT. This codes for CASRQQGGGNQPQHF.

The J gene is TRBJ1-1, the V gene TRBV19, with no clear D. V gave up 3 bases and J gave up 10 bases, with 9 bases separating them. The CDR3 covers 11 residues. Germline V gene sequence: CDR1 LNHDA, CDR2 SQIVND (reference sequence). CDR3 residues: CASSIKVVAFF. DNA of the CDR3: TGTGCCAGTAGTATCAAGGTAGTAGCTTTCTTT.

This clonotype was found a few times. V and J are TRBV20-1 and TRBJ1-5; possible D gene TRBD1, 5 bases. The CDR3 extends over 14 amino acids. V was cut by 5 bases and J by 7 bases, with 18 bases left in between. CDR1 and CDR2 (germline): DFQATT, SNEGSKA (reference sequence). CDR3 bases: TGCAGTGCTCTCGTAATTCAGGGATTCCAGCCCCAGCATTTT. It encodes CSALVIQGFQPQHF.

V is TRBV19 and J is TRBJ2-2; D remains ambiguous. V was trimmed by 6 bases and J by 6 bases, leaving 14 bases between them. Germline lookup yields CDR1 LNHDA and CDR2 SQIVND (reference sequence). The CDR3 runs to 14 residues. This CDR3 is CASSPDPVPGELFF. Here the CDR3 DNA reads TGTGCCAGTAGCCCCGATCCGGTCCCCGGGGAGCTGTTTTTT.

V is TRBV10-3 and J is TRBJ2-5; either TRBD1 or TRBD2 may fit D (5 bases each). This CDR3 spans 14 amino acids. Germline CDR1 ENHRY, CDR2 SYGVKD. Trimming cost V 0 bases and J 5 bases, with 10 bases left between them. CDR3 in DNA: TGTGCCATCAGTGAGTCTGGGGGAGAGGAGACCCAGTACTTC. As protein: CAISESGGEETQYF.

The rearrangement joins TRBV24-1 to TRBJ2-5, with D possibly called TRBD1 or TRBD2 (5 bases each). Trimming shortened V by 3 bases and J by 7 bases, and 11 bases separated the two germline ends. The length of the CDR3 is 13 residues. CDR1 is KGHDR and CDR2 is SFDVKD in the germline V gene. Here the CDR3 reads CATSDGGFGTQYF. The CDR3 DNA reads as TGTGCCACCAGTGATGGGGGTTTCGGGACCCAGTACTTC.

This clonotype was found a few times. The chain recombines TRBV7-2 with TRBJ2-1; 7 nucleotides line up with TRBD1. The V gene's germline CDR1 is SGHTA and CDR2 FQGNSA. Trimming removed 4 bases from V and 8 bases from J; junction bases left unmatched: 8. The CDR3 has 14 amino acids. This chain's CDR3 is CASSSAGTEHEQFF. CDR3 DNA: TGTGCCAGCAGCTCCGCCGGGACAGAGCATGAGCAGTTCTTC.

The chain has TRBV2 and TRBJ2-7; D assignment may be TRBD1 or TRBD2 (5 bases each). CDR3 length: 12 residues. Looked up from germline, CDR1 is SNHLY and CDR2 is FYNNEI. Trimming took off 4 bases at V and 3 bases at J, with 7 bases between the two ends. Here the CDR3 reads CASSARGYEQYF. The CDR3 nucleotides read TGTGCCAGCAGTGCGAGGGGCTACGAGCAGTACTTC.

The V call is TRBV20-1, the J call TRBJ1-4, with 9 bases fitting TRBD1. The CDR3 totals 13 residues. Germline V gene data show CDR1 as DFQATT and CDR2 as SNEGSKA (reference sequence). The V segment lost 6 bases and the J segment 5 bases; nucleotides outside the gene matches: 4. The CDR3 spells CSAQTGGNEKLFF. DNA of the CDR3: TGCAGTGCCCAGACAGGGGGAAATGAAAAACTGTTTTTT.

This chain connects TRBV29-1 to TRBJ2-7; tentatively, D is TRBD1 or TRBD2 (5 bases each). The V gene's germline CDR1 is SQVTM and CDR2 ANQGSEA. CDR3 size: 13 residues. The V gene lost 5 bases and the J gene lost 7 bases, with 18 bases spanning the gap. CDR3 sequence (DNA): TGCAGCGTTCGGGACGGAGACAAGGGGGAGCAGTACTTC. This sequence encodes CSVRDGDKGEQYF.

The V call is TRBV10-2, the J call TRBJ2-3; TRBD1 is a possible D gene (6 bases). Germline-derived CDR1 and CDR2 are WSHSY and SAAADI. The CDR3 has 14 amino acids. The germline V and J ends were trimmed by 3 bases and 4 bases, with 11 bases remaining between them. The CDR3 region has the DNA TGCGCCAGCAGTGACAGGGGATGGGCAGATACGCAGTATTTT. Translating gives CASSDRGWADTQYF.

This chain connects TRBV7-9 to TRBJ2-7, with 7 bases lining up with TRBD2. The CDR3 totals 14 residues. V gave up 9 bases and J gave up 0 bases; unmatched junction bases: 8. Germline V gene data show CDR1 as SEHNR and CDR2 as FQNEAQ (reference sequence). The CDR3 DNA is TGTGCCAGTAGGGAGGGCTCGAGCTCCTACGAGCAGTACTTC. Translating gives CASREGSSSYEQYF.

The rearrangement uses TRBV7-9 and TRBJ2-5; D unclear. Trimming stripped 1 base from V and 0 bases from J, with 6 bases between. The germline gives CDR1 SEHNR, CDR2 FQNEAQ (reference sequence). The CDR3 runs to 14 residues. CDR3 DNA: TGTGCCAGCAGCTTAGGGGATTACCAAGAGACCCAGTACTTC. Encoded protein: CASSLGDYQETQYF.